These 4 T cell receptor beta chains were all obtained from the same sample, sequenced in a study of Ad26.COV2.S vaccination and SARS-CoV-2 variants. Treatment given: some 20 received Ad26.COV2.S at low or high dose, single or two shots; several received placebo; per-sample allocation not given. Specimen acquisition occurred on day 63 following the initial vaccine or placebo injection. The table came from immunoSEQ multiplex PCR; TCRdb's copy has only in-frame clones and leaves some out. The table includes roughly 680,000 clones, more than 80% detected once. This sample comprised peripheral blood, obtained in a trial of Ad26.COV2.S vaccine versus placebo. The source of these receptors is a person aged 18-60 years who received the Ad26.COV2.S COVID-19 vaccine or a placebo.

This sequence joins TRBV28 and TRBJ2-7; D might be TRBD2 (7 bases). V lost 11 bases and J 3 bases, leaving 11 bases between the germline ends. Looked up from germline, CDR1 is MDHEN and CDR2 is SYDVKM. The length of the CDR3 is 11 residues. CDR3 sequence (DNA): TGTGCCTCAAGGGGGGGCTACGAGCAGTACTTC. It translates to CASRGGYEQYF.

This sequence joins TRBV19 and TRBJ2-1; possible D gene TRBD2, 6 bases. Trimming removed 4 bases from V and 3 bases from J, with 16 bases in between. This CDR3 is 16 amino acids long. Per germline, CDR1 LNHDA and CDR2 SQIVND (reference sequence). The CDR3 DNA is TGTGCCAGTAGTACTCAGGAGGGATTCAGCTACAATGAGCAGTTCTTC. Translated: CASSTQEGFSYNEQFF. Full variable domain (missing parts from reference TRBV19 and TRBJ2-1): DGGITQSPKYLFRKEGQNVTLSCEQNLNHDAMYWYRQDPGQGLRLIYYSQIVNDFQKGDIAEGYSVSREKKESFPLTVTSAQKNPTAFYLCASSTQEGFSYNEQFFGPGTRLTVL.

This clone was seen a single time. This chain joins TRBV19 and TRBJ2-1, with 12 positions matching TRBD1. The CDR3 contains 16 residues. Germline V gives CDR1 LNHDA, CDR2 SQIVND (reference sequence). V lost 6 bases and J lost 6; bases outside the gene matches: 9. CDR3: CASRYLPGQGANEQFF. The CDR3 DNA reads as TGTGCCAGTAGATATCTACCGGGACAGGGGGCCAATGAGCAGTTCTTC.

The table lists this clone with a count of one. V and J are TRBV6-2 or TRBV6-3 and TRBJ1-1, with unresolved D. Germline CDR1 MNHEY, CDR2 SVGEGT. Trimming cost V 4 bases and J 4 bases, with 19 bases left between them. The CDR3 runs 16 residues. CDR3 nucleotides: TGTGCCAGCAGTTCCCGACGGACTTCGGGGAGCACTGAAGCTTTCTTT. Translation gives CASSSRRTSGSTEAFF.